This TCR beta chain derives from a study of beta chain features in type 1 diabetes. What was sequenced were expressed TCRB transcripts, since all of the isolated RNA had been reverse transcribed. TCRdb keeps only in-frame clones here, not all; method: immunoSEQ multiplex PCR. Of about 150,000 clones in the sample, around 9.7% were seen once. This clone was counted a few times. As yet, its antigen is unknown. The study, taken as a whole, reports: Over-representation of high TCR-expressing cells was a possible consequence of cDNA sequencing. Researchers report that Type 1 diabetes patients had moderately but significantly shorter TCRB CDR3s across all four CD4+ subsets. Whether HLA type influences TCRB rearrangement remained unresolved here.

The CDR3 sequence is 17 residues long. J lost 2 bases, V lost 1 base, and 8 bases had no gene match. Per the germline V gene, CDR1 is MGHRA and CDR2 is YSYEKL. The sample consisted of central memory CD4+ T cells from blood. V and J are TRBV4-1 and TRBJ2-7; 10 positions agree with TRBD1. This TCR was sampled from a woman aged 25 to 39 with type 1 diabetes. The CDR3 bases are TGCGCCAGCAGCCAAGTTCCCCAAGGACAGGGGGCCTACGAGCAGTACTTC. Translating gives CASSQVPQGQGAYEQYF.